This TCR beta chain was sequenced during a study of Ad26.COV2.S vaccination and SARS-CoV-2 variants. As for the study in general: This donor came from the COV1001 trial of Ad26.COV2.S. Each vaccinee took Ad26.COV2.S intramuscularly, once or twice 56 days apart. Study outcomes and limitations: Total responses of T cells may have been underestimated by the analyses of TCR breadth and depth. Placebo recipients had lower spike-specific TCR breadth than vaccine recipients.

As for treatment: around 19 received Ad26.COV2.S at low or high dose, single or two shots; roughly five received placebo; per-sample allocation not given. At day 63 after the first vaccine or placebo injection, samples were drawn. This CDR3 comprises 15 residues. The germline CDR1 and CDR2 sequences are SEHNR and FQNEAQ (reference sequence). V lost 5 bases and J lost 5, with 18 bases in between. This clone was found once. What it binds is unknown. Sequencing used immunoSEQ multiplex PCR; TCRdb keeps in-frame clones, though not all of them. The sample records a few hundred thousand clones, 90% being singletons.

Sequences were derived from peripheral blood, sampled in a trial of Ad26.COV2.S vaccine versus placebo. The V call is TRBV7-9, the J call TRBJ2-5; weak D call: TRBD2 (6 bases). The receptor's source is a person between 18 and 60 years old who received the Ad26.COV2.S COVID-19 vaccine or a placebo. CDR3 loop: CASSTRDPAGETQYF. The CDR3 DNA reads as TGTGCCAGCAGCACCCGAGACCCGGCGGGGGAGACCCAGTACTTC.